Included here is one T cell receptor beta chain sequence, with context. The sample comes from a study of T cell changes during pregnancy in multiple sclerosis. CDR1 is LGHNA and CDR2 is YNFKEQ in the germline V gene. Trimming shortened V by 4 bases and J by 2 bases, and 14 bases separated the two germline ends. The CDR3 is 15 amino acids. Libraries were prepared by immunoSEQ multiplex PCR; TCRdb keeps only in-frame clonotypes and omits some of them. The sample includes around 38,000 clones, approximately 92% of them seen just once. This sequence originates from a female donor in good health, enrolled as a control in a pregnancy study. The specimen comprised CD4+ T cells from peripheral blood mononuclear cells, sampled in the third trimester of pregnancy. The V and J genes are TRBV4-2 and TRBJ1-2; D might be TRBD1 (6 bases). CDR3 amino acids: CASSLTTGLNYGYTF. DNA for the CDR3: TGTGCCAGCAGCCTCACTACAGGGCTGAACTATGGCTACACCTTC.